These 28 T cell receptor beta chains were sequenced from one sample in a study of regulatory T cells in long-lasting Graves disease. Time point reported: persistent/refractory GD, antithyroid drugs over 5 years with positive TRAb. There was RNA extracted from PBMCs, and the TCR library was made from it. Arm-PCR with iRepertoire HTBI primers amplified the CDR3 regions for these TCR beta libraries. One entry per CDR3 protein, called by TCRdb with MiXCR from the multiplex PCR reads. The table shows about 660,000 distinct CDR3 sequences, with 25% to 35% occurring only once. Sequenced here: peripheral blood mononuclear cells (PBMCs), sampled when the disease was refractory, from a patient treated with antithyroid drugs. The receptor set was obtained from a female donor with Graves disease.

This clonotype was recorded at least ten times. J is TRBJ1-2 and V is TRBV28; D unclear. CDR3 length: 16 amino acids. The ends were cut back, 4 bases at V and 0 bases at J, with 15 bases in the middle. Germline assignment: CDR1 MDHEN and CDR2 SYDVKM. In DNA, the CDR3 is TGTGCCAGCAGTTCCCTAGACGGGTTGTCTAACTATGGCTACACCTTC. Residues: CASSSLDGLSNYGYTF.

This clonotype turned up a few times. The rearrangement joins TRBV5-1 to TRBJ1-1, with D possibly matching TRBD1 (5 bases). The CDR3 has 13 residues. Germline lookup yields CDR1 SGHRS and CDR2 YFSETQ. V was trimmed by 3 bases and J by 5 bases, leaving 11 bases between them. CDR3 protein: CASSSGLVTEAFF. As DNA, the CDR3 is TGCGCCAGCAGCTCGGGACTTGTGACTGAAGCTTTCTTT.

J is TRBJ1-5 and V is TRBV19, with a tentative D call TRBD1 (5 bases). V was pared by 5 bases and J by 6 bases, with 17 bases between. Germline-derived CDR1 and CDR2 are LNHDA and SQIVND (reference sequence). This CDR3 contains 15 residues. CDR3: CASSVGAVKSQPQHF. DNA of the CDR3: TGTGCCAGTAGTGTTGGGGCAGTTAAGAGTCAGCCCCAGCATTTT.

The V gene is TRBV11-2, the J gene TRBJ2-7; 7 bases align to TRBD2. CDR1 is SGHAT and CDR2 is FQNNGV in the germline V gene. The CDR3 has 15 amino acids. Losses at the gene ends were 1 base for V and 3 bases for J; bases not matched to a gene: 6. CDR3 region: CASSLVAGDDYEQYF. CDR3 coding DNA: TGTGCCAGCAGCTTAGTTGCGGGAGACGACTACGAGCAGTACTTC.

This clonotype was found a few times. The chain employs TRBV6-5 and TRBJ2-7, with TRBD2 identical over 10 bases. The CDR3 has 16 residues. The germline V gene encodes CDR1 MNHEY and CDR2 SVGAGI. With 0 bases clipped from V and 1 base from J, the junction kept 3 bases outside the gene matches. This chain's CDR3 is CASSYSASGSSYEQYF. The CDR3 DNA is TGTGCCAGCAGTTACTCGGCTAGCGGGAGTTCCTACGAGCAGTACTTC.

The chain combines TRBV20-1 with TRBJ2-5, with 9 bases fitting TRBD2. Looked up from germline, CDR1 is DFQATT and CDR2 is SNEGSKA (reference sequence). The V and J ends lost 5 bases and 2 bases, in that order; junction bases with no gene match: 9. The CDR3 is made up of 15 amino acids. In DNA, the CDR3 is TGCAGTGCTTCTAAAACTAGCGGGTATCAAGAGACCCAGTACTTC. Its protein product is CSASKTSGYQETQYF.

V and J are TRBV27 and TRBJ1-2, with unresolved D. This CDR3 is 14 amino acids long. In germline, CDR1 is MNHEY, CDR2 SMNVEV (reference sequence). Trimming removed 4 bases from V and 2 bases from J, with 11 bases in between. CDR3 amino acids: CASSSYGENYGYTF. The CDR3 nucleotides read TGTGCCAGCAGTTCGTATGGCGAAAACTATGGCTACACCTTC.

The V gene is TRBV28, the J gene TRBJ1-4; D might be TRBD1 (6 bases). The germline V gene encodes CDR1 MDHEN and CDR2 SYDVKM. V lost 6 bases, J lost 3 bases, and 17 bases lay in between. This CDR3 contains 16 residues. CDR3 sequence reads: CASSLQGLGSNEKLFF. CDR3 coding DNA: TGTGCCAGCAGCTTACAGGGATTAGGATCTAATGAAAAACTGTTTTTT.

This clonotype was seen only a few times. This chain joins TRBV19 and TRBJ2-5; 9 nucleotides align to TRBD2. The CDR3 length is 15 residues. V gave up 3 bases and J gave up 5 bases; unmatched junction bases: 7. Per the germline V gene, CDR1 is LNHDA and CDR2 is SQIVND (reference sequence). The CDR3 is CASSIGPSGKETQYF. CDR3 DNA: TGTGCCAGTAGTATCGGCCCTAGCGGGAAGGAGACCCAGTACTTC.

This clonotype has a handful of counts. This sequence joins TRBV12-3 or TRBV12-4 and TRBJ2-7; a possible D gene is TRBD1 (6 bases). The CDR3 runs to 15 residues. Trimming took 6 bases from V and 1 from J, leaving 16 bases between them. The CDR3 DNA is TGTGCCAGCAGCCCCCCGGGACACCTGTCCTACGAGCAGTACTTC. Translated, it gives CASSPPGHLSYEQYF.

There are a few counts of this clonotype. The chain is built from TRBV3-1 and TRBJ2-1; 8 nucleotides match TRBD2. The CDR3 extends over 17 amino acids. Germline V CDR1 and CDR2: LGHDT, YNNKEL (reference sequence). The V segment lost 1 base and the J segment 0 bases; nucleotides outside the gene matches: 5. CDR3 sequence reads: CASSQGGGPSSYNEQFF. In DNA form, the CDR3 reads TGTGCCAGCAGCCAAGGCGGGGGGCCGAGCTCCTACAATGAGCAGTTCTTC.

The CDR3 here is CASSSRDRTQPQHF. The CDR3 bases are TGTGCCAGCAGCTCCCGGGACAGAACTCAGCCCCAGCATTTT. The chain employs TRBV7-6 and TRBJ1-5; 7 bases align to TRBD1. V gave up 4 bases and J gave up 6 bases; unmatched junction bases: 6. This CDR3 has 14 residues. The germline gives CDR1 SGHVS, CDR2 FNYEAQ.

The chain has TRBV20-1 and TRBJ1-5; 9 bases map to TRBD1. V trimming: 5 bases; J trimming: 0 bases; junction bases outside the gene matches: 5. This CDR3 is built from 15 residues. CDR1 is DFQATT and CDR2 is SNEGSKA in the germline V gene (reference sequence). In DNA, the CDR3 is TGCAGTGCTCGACAGGGGGGTTATAGCAATCAGCCCCAGCATTTT. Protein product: CSARQGGYSNQPQHF.

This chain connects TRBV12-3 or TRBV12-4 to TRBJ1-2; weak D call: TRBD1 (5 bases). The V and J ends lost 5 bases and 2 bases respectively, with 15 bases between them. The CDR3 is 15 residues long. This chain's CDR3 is CASSPRGVKNYGYTF. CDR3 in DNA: TGTGCCAGCAGTCCCCGGGGCGTAAAGAACTATGGCTACACCTTC.

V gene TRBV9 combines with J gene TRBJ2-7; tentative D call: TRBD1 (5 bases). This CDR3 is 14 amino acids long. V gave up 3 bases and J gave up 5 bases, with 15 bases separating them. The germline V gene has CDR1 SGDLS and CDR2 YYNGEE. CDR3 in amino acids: CASSAGSRADEQYF. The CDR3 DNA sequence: TGTGCCAGCAGCGCAGGGTCACGAGCAGACGAGCAGTACTTC.

The CDR3 coding sequence is TGTGCCAGCAGCCAAGATAGGGGCCTCCCTCAGCAGTACTTC. Translated, it gives CASSQDRGLPQQYF. The gene calls are TRBV3-1 and TRBJ2-7; D is possibly TRBD1 (5 bases). The CDR3 totals 14 residues. The germline gives CDR1 LGHDT, CDR2 YNNKEL (reference sequence). V was shortened by 0 bases and J by 8 bases, with 14 bases between the two germline ends.

DNA for the CDR3: TGTGCCACCAGCTCACAGGGGACAGGGGGCTACGAGCAGTACTTC. Translating it yields CATSSQGTGGYEQYF. The genes are TRBV15 and TRBJ2-7, with TRBD1 matching over 11 bases. Germline V gene sequence: CDR1 LNHNV, CDR2 YYDKDF (reference sequence). With 5 bases clipped from V and 3 bases from J, the junction kept 6 bases outside the gene matches. CDR3 length: 15 amino acids.

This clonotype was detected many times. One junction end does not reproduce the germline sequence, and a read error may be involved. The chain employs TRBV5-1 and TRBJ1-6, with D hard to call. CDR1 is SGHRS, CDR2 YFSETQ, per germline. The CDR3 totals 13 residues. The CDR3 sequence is CASSLDGNSPLHF. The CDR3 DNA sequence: TGTGCCAGCAGCTTGGACGGGAATTCACCCCTCCACTTT.

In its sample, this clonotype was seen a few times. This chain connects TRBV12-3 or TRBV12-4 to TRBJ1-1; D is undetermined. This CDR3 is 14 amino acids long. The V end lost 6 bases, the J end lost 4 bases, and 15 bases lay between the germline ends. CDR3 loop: CASSLDGSSTEAFF. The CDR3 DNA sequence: TGTGCCAGCAGCTTGGACGGGTCCAGCACTGAAGCTTTCTTT.

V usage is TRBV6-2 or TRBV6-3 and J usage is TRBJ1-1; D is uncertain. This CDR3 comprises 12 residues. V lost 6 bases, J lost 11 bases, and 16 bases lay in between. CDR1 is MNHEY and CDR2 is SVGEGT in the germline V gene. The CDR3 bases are TGTGCCAGCAGGGACGATAGATTAAGGGCTTTCTTT. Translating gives CASRDDRLRAFF.

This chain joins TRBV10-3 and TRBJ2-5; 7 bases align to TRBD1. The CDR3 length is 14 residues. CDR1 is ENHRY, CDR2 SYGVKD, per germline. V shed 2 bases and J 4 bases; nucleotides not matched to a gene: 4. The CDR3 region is CAISEVQGRETQYF. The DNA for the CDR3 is TGTGCCATCAGTGAGGTACAGGGGAGAGAGACCCAGTACTTC.

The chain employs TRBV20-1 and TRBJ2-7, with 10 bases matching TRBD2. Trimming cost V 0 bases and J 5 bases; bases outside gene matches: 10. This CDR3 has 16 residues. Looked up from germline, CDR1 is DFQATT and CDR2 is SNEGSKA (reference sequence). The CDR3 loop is CSARDPLAGDSNEQYF. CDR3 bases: TGCAGTGCTAGAGATCCCCTAGCGGGAGACAGCAACGAGCAGTACTTC.

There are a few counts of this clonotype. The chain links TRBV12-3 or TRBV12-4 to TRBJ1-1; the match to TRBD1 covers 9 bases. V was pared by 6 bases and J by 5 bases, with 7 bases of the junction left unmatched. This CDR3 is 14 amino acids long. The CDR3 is CASRATGGRTEAFF. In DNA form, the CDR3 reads TGTGCCAGCAGAGCAACAGGGGGCCGGACTGAAGCTTTCTTT.

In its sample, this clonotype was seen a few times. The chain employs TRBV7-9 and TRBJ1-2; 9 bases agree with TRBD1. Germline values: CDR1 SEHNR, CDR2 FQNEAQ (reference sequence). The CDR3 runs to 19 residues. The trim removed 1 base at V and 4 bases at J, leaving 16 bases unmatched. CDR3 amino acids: CASSLVSFRDGQGSYGYTF. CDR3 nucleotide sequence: TGTGCCAGCAGCTTAGTGTCTTTCCGGGACGGACAGGGGAGCTATGGCTACACCTTC.

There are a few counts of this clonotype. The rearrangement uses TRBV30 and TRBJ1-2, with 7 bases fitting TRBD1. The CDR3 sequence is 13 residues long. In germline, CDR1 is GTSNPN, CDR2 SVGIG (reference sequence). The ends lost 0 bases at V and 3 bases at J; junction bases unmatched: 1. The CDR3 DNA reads TGTGCCTGGAGTGTCACAGGGGACTATGGCTACACCTTC. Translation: CAWSVTGDYGYTF.

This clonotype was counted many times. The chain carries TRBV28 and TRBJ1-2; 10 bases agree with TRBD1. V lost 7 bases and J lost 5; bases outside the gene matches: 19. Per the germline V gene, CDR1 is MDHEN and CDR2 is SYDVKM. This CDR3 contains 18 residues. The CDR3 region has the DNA TGTGCCAGCATATCTAATACCCTCCAGACAGGGGGCTCTTATGGCTACACCTTC. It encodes CASISNTLQTGGSYGYTF.

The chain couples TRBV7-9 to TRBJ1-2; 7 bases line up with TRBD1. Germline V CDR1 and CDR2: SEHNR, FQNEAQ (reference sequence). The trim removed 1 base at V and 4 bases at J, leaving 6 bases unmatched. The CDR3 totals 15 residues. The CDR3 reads CASSLGWDSIYGYTF. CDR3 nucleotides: TGTGCCAGCAGCTTAGGATGGGACAGCATCTATGGCTACACCTTC.

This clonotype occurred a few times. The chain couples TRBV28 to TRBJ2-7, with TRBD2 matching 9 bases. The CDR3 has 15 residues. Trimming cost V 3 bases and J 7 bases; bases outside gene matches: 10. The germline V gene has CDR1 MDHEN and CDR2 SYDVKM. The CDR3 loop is CASSFRREGLGEQYF. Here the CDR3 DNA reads TGTGCCAGCAGTTTTCGGCGGGAGGGCCTTGGGGAGCAGTACTTC.